A single sample gave rise to the 10 T cell receptor beta chains below, sequenced in a study of beta chain features in type 1 diabetes. Reverse transcribing all isolated RNA meant expressed TCRB transcripts were sequenced. Data came from immunoSEQ multiplex PCR; TCRdb stores just in-frame clones and leaves some out. This sample has 350,000 to 450,000 clones; roughly 15% occur once, and the top ten carry approximately 0.02%. The sample consisted of naive CD4+ T cells from blood. All receptors derive from a woman aged 18-29 years in good health.

This clone was recorded a few times. This sequence joins TRBV4-2 and TRBJ2-7; 9 nucleotides agree with TRBD2. The CDR3 is made up of 18 amino acids. The germline gives CDR1 LGHNA, CDR2 YNFKEQ. With V trimmed by 0 bases and J by 1 base, 10 bases remained unmatched. The CDR3 loop reads CASSQDSASGTMSYEQYF. CDR3 DNA: TGTGCCAGCAGCCAAGATAGCGCTAGCGGGACGATGTCCTACGAGCAGTACTTC.

This clone was seen a handful of times. The chain is built from TRBV30 and TRBJ2-6; 7 nucleotides line up with TRBD1. This CDR3 spans 18 amino acids. The J segment lost 1 base and the V segment lost 8 bases, leaving 17 bases of the junction unmatched. Per the germline V gene, CDR1 is GTSNPN and CDR2 is SVGIG (reference sequence). CDR3 amino acids: CALPGRDSAFSGANVLTF. The CDR3 coding sequence is TGTGCCCTCCCGGGCCGGGACAGCGCTTTTTCTGGGGCCAACGTCCTGACTTTC.

There are a few counts of this clone. The chain joins TRBV5-6 to TRBJ2-3, with D unclear. The germline CDR1 and CDR2 sequences are SGHDT and YYEEEE. The V and J ends lost 6 bases and 0 bases respectively, with 11 bases between them. The CDR3 is 14 amino acids. The CDR3 protein is CASNSGTSTDTQYF. Written as DNA, the CDR3 is TGTGCCAGCAATTCGGGTACTAGCACAGATACGCAGTATTTT.

This clone was detected a few times. The V call is TRBV7-2, the J call TRBJ1-1; the D is unclear. Looked up from germline, CDR1 is SGHTA and CDR2 is FQGNSA. The CDR3 sequence is 14 residues long. V was shortened by 6 bases and J by 0 bases, with 11 bases between the two germline ends. CDR3 nucleotides: TGTGCCAGCAGTCCAGACTTCATGAACACTGAAGCTTTCTTT. It yields the protein CASSPDFMNTEAFF.

This clone was observed a handful of times. The rearrangement uses TRBV30 and TRBJ2-7, with D tentatively TRBD2 (5 bases). The V end lost 5 bases, the J end lost 5 bases, and 10 bases lay between the germline ends. CDR3 length: 11 residues. The germline gives CDR1 GTSNPN, CDR2 SVGIG (reference sequence). CDR3 sequence reads: CAWGSLHEQYF. The CDR3 region has the DNA TGTGCCTGGGGGAGTCTGCACGAGCAGTACTTC.

The CDR3 here is CATSRGTGVSNQPQHF. CDR3 DNA: TGTGCCACCAGCCGCGGGACAGGAGTGAGCAATCAGCCCCAGCATTTT. The rearrangement uses TRBV15 and TRBJ1-5; 8 bases align to TRBD1. Looked up from germline, CDR1 is LNHNV and CDR2 is YYDKDF (reference sequence). The ends lost 5 bases at V and 1 base at J; junction bases unmatched: 7. The CDR3 extends over 16 amino acids.

The chain uses TRBV30 and TRBJ2-1; 9 bases match TRBD2. Germline trimming cut 3 bases from V and 10 bases from J; bases unmatched to any gene: 13. CDR1 is GTSNPN, CDR2 SVGIG, per germline (reference sequence). The CDR3 length is 15 residues. In nucleotides, the CDR3 is TGTGCCTGGAGGTTTAGCGGGAGAGGGGTATTAGAGCAGTTCTTC. Translation: CAWRFSGRGVLEQFF.

This clone was counted between two and nine times. V gene TRBV5-4 combines with J gene TRBJ2-5; D perhaps matches TRBD1 (5 bases). Germline V gives CDR1 SGHNT, CDR2 YYREEE (reference sequence). V lost 2 bases and J 2 bases, leaving 7 bases between the germline ends. There are 13 residues in the CDR3. Written as DNA, the CDR3 is TGTGCCAGCAGCTTCAGGGCTCAAGAGACCCAGTACTTC. This sequence encodes CASSFRAQETQYF.

DNA for the CDR3: TGTGCCAGCTCATCCCTCGGGACAGGAGATACGCAGTATTTT. Its protein is CASSSLGTGDTQYF. The gene calls are TRBV18 and TRBJ2-3; 8 bases map to TRBD1. This CDR3 has 14 amino acids. V shed 5 bases and J 5 bases; nucleotides not matched to a gene: 6. Germline V lookup: CDR1 KGHSH, CDR2 LQKENI. The full variable domain, its missing parts supplied by reference TRBV18 and TRBJ2-3, is NAGVMQNPRHLVRRRGQEARLRCSPMKGHSHVYWYRQLPEEGLKFMVYLQKENIIDESGMPKERFSAEFPKEGPSILRIQQVVRGDSAAYFCASSSLGTGDTQYFGPGTRLTVL.

This clone was detected a few times. The chain links TRBV7-2 to TRBJ2-7; possibly TRBD2 for D (5 bases). Germline V gives CDR1 SGHTA, CDR2 FQGNSA. V lost 1 base to trimming and J lost 8 bases, with 9 bases between them. The CDR3 runs 12 residues. CDR3 sequence: CASSLEAAKQYF. CDR3 coding DNA: TGTGCCAGCAGCTTAGAAGCGGCCAAGCAGTACTTC.